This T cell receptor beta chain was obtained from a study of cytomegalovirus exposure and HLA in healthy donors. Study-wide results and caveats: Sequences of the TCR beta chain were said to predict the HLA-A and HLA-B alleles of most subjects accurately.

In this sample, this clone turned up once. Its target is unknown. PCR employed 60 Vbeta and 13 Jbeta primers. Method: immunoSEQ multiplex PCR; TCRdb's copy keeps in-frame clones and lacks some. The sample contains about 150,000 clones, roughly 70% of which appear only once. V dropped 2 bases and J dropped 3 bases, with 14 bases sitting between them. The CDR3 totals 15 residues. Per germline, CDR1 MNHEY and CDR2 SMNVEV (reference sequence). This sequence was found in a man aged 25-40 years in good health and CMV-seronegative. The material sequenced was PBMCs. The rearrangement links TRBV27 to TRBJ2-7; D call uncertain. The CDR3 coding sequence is TGTGCCAGCAGTTTAGGCTCTGGTCCTCACTACGAGCAGTACTTC. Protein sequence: CASSLGSGPHYEQYF.